One and the same sample provided the 28 T cell receptor beta chains below, sequenced in a study of blood T cell repertoires in COVID-19. The assay was immunoSEQ multiplex PCR, and TCRdb's table has in-frame clones only and misses some. The table includes roughly 380,000 clones, approximately 89% detected once. Material: peripheral blood. All receptors derive from a woman aged 55-75 years with COVID-19, enrolled during active disease.

This clone was seen just once. This chain connects TRBV13 to TRBJ2-1; maybe TRBD2 (7 bases). Trimming took 5 bases from V and 7 from J, leaving 30 bases between them. In germline, CDR1 is PRHDT, CDR2 FYEKMQ (reference sequence). The CDR3 is 19 residues long. Here the CDR3 reads CASSRTEKVSGHIRNEQFF. The CDR3 DNA is TGTGCCAGCAGCCGGACAGAAAAAGTTAGCGGGCATATCCGGAATGAGCAGTTCTTC.

This chain uses TRBV7-9 with TRBJ2-7, with 7 positions matching TRBD1. Germline trimming cut 1 base from V and 3 bases from J; bases unmatched to any gene: 3. The CDR3 spans 14 residues. From germline, CDR1 is SEHNR and CDR2 FQNEAQ (reference sequence). CDR3 bases: TGTGCCAGCAGCTTAGAGGGACAGAGCTACGAGCAGTACTTC. As protein: CASSLEGQSYEQYF. Looking up the rest from reference TRBV7-9 and TRBJ2-7 gives the full variable domain: DTGVSQNPRHKITKRGQNVTFRCDPISEHNRLYWYRQTLGQGPEFLTYFQNEAQLEKSRLLSDRFSAERPKGSFSTLEIQRTEQGDSAMYLCASSLEGQSYEQYFGPGTRLTVT.

This clone showed up just once. The chain employs TRBV5-4 and TRBJ2-3; tentatively, D is TRBD2 (7 bases). Deletions cut 4 bases from V and 2 bases from J, with 17 bases between. Germline V gene data show CDR1 as SGHNT and CDR2 as YYREEE (reference sequence). The CDR3 covers 16 residues. In DNA form, the CDR3 reads TGTGCCAGCAGCCCGGGGGGCGCGGTGGACACAGATACGCAGTATTTT. Protein product: CASSPGGAVDTDTQYF.

The V call is TRBV25-1, the J call TRBJ1-4; D unresolved. V was shortened by 1 base and J by 0 bases, with 9 bases between the two germline ends. The germline CDR1 and CDR2 sequences are MGHDK and SYGVNS. This CDR3 comprises 16 residues. Here the CDR3 reads CASSEWRAATNEKLFF. CDR3 DNA: TGTGCCAGCAGTGAATGGAGGGCGGCAACTAATGAAAAACTGTTTTTT.

CDR3 loop: CASSWSSYNSPLHF. The CDR3 DNA sequence: TGTGCCAGCAGCTGGAGCTCCTATAATTCACCCCTCCACTTT. The chain recombines TRBV11-2 with TRBJ1-6; D is ambiguous. There are 14 residues in the CDR3. The ends were cut back, 4 bases at V and 0 bases at J, with 4 bases in the middle. In germline, CDR1 is SGHAT, CDR2 FQNNGV.

The chain is built from TRBV30 and TRBJ1-6; D gene ambiguous. This CDR3 is built from 14 residues. The V end lost 8 bases, the J end lost 9 bases, and 20 bases lay between the germline ends. Germline CDR1 is GTSNPN and CDR2 is SVGIG (reference sequence). As DNA, the CDR3 is TGTGCCGGAGGGAGACCTGGAATAATTTCACCCCTCCACTTT. Its protein product is CAGGRPGIISPLHF.

The CDR3 DNA reads as TGTGCCAGCAGTTTATCGGCAGGGGGCGATCCCGGGGAGCTGTTTTTT. The encoded protein is CASSLSAGGDPGELFF. The chain recombines TRBV27 with TRBJ2-2; 8 bases fit TRBD1. Per germline, CDR1 MNHEY and CDR2 SMNVEV (reference sequence). The V gene end was trimmed by 0 bases and the J gene end by 6 bases; junction bases not matched to a gene: 6. This CDR3 region has 16 residues.

The chain employs TRBV11-3 and TRBJ2-5; 10 nucleotides line up with TRBD1. This CDR3 has 18 residues. Germline CDR1 SGHNT, CDR2 YENEEA. Trimming took 5 bases from V and 7 from J; bases not matched to a gene: 19. For the CDR3, the DNA is TGTGCCAGCAGCCCTGGGACAGGGGCCCCTTTAGGAGCAGGGACCCAGTACTTC. This sequence encodes CASSPGTGAPLGAGTQYF.

This clone was detected a few times. V is TRBV4-1 and J is TRBJ1-5; D not resolved. V was trimmed by 0 bases and J by 7 bases, leaving 19 bases between them. CDR3 length equals 17 residues. Germline CDR1 is MGHRA and CDR2 is YSYEKL. The chain's CDR3 is CASSQDLQVILTQPQHF. CDR3 in DNA: TGCGCCAGCAGCCAAGATCTTCAGGTAATCCTGACCCAGCCCCAGCATTTT.

The chain recombines TRBV6-5 with TRBJ1-5; 9 bases are shared with TRBD1. Per the germline V gene, CDR1 is MNHEY and CDR2 is SVGAGI. The CDR3 sequence is 15 residues long. The V segment lost 6 bases and the J segment 4 bases; nucleotides outside the gene matches: 7. The CDR3 bases are TGTGCCAGCAGGACGACAGGGGGGGTTAATCAGCCCCAGCATTTT. The encoded protein is CASRTTGGVNQPQHF.

V and J are TRBV2 and TRBJ1-1; 10 nucleotides line up with TRBD1. In germline, CDR1 is SNHLY, CDR2 FYNNEI. The CDR3 loop spans 12 amino acids. Trimming at V came to 8 bases and at J to 3 bases, leaving 0 bases not matched to a gene. CDR3 sequence: CASGTGDTEAFF. The DNA for the CDR3 is TGTGCCAGCGGGACAGGGGACACTGAAGCTTTCTTT. The full variable domain, completed using reference TRBV2 and TRBJ1-1, is EPEVTQTPSHQVTQMGQEVILRCVPISNHLYFYWYRQILGQKVEFLVSFYNNEISEKSEIFDDQFSVERPDGSNFTLKIRSTKLEDSAMYFCASGTGDTEAFFGQGTRLTVV.

This rearrangement joins TRBV5-1 to TRBJ1-1, with TRBD1 matching 11 bases. The CDR3 contains 15 residues. After removal of 6 bases from V and 3 bases from J, the junction contained 7 bases not matched to a gene. Germline lookup yields CDR1 SGHRS and CDR2 YFSETQ. The CDR3 coding sequence is TGCGCCAGCAAACGGACAGGGGGCATCGACACTGAAGCTTTCTTT. Encoded protein: CASKRTGGIDTEAFF.

The rearrangement links TRBV6-5 to TRBJ1-4; 8 nucleotides line up with TRBD1. The CDR3 has 16 residues. Germline CDR1 and CDR2: MNHEY and SVGAGI. Losses at the gene ends were 2 bases for V and 3 bases for J; bases not matched to a gene: 5. Written as DNA, the CDR3 is TGTGCCAGCAGTTACGGGTTCAGGGGGCCTAATGAAAAACTGTTTTTT. Translation gives CASSYGFRGPNEKLFF.

CDR3 protein: CASSLGQIYGYTF. The CDR3, as DNA: TGTGCCAGCAGCTTAGGACAGATCTATGGCTACACCTTC. The chain uses TRBV7-3 and TRBJ1-2, with a weak D call TRBD1 (6 bases). Germline V lookup: CDR1 SGHTA, CDR2 FQGTGA. The V and J ends lost 2 bases and 4 bases respectively, with 8 bases between them. This CDR3 region has 13 residues. The full variable domain, its missing parts supplied by reference TRBV7-3 and TRBJ1-2, is GAGVSQTPSNKVTEKGKYVELRCDPISGHTALYWYRQSLGQGPEFLIYFQGTGAADDSGLPNDRFFAVRPEGSVSTLKIQRTERGDSAVYLCASSLGQIYGYTFGSGTRLTVV.

The CDR3 loop reads CASSQLNQPQHF. CDR3 nucleotide sequence: TGTGCCAGCAGCCAACTTAATCAGCCCCAGCATTTT. The chain has TRBV5-5 and TRBJ1-5, with no clear D. Germline values: CDR1 SGHKS, CDR2 YYEKEE (reference sequence). This CDR3 has 12 residues. V was trimmed by 4 bases and J by 4 bases, leaving 6 bases between them.

The chain links TRBV14 to TRBJ1-1, with D maybe TRBD1 (6 bases). Germline V lookup: CDR1 SGHDN, CDR2 FVKESK. The CDR3 sequence is 15 residues long. V lost 5 bases, J lost 0 bases, and 13 bases lay in between. CDR3 sequence: CASSDLDRMNTEAFF. The CDR3 nucleotides are TGTGCCAGCAGCGACTTAGACAGGATGAACACTGAAGCTTTCTTT.

The rearrangement links TRBV29-1 to TRBJ1-2; D possibly corresponds to TRBD1 (6 bases). The CDR3 length is 11 residues. Trimming took off 5 bases at V and 8 bases at J, with 12 bases between the two ends. Per germline, CDR1 SQVTM and CDR2 ANQGSEA. The CDR3 protein is CSVSGGDGYTF. Written as DNA, the CDR3 is TGCAGCGTTTCGGGGGGCGACGGCTACACCTTC.

V and J are TRBV5-1 and TRBJ1-4, with 9 bases identical to TRBD1. Germline trimming cut 1 base from V and 8 bases from J; bases unmatched to any gene: 6. CDR3 length: 15 residues. Germline CDR1 reads SGHRS; CDR2 reads YFSETQ. Here the CDR3 reads CASSLLGTGLEKLFF. CDR3 DNA sequence: TGCGCCAGCAGCTTGTTGGGGACAGGGCTCGAAAAACTGTTTTTT.

V gene TRBV6-6 combines with J gene TRBJ1-4; 11 bases align to TRBD1. The germline V gene encodes CDR1 MNHNY and CDR2 SVGAGI (reference sequence). CDR3 length: 15 amino acids. Trimming cost V 2 bases and J 8 bases; bases outside gene matches: 4. The CDR3 DNA reads TGTGCCAGCAGTTACGGGGACAGGGGGGTAGAAAAACTGTTTTTT. It is translated as CASSYGDRGVEKLFF.

The genes are TRBV28 and TRBJ1-5, with D uncertain. The CDR3 spans 13 residues. CDR1 and CDR2 from the germline V gene are MDHEN and SYDVKM. V lost 6 bases and J 1 base, leaving 7 bases between the germline ends. The CDR3 here is CASSRGSNQPQHF. CDR3 bases: TGTGCCAGCAGCCGAGGCAGCAATCAGCCCCAGCATTTT.

J is TRBJ2-1 and V is TRBV6-5; 8 nucleotides line up with TRBD2. Germline CDR1 is MNHEY and CDR2 is SVGAGI. V gave up 2 bases and J gave up 10 bases; unmatched junction bases: 10. The CDR3 has 15 residues. DNA of the CDR3: TGTGCCAGCAGTTACGAGGCCGGGGGGGCGCGGGAGCAGTTCTTC. Residues: CASSYEAGGAREQFF.

The chain is built from TRBV15 and TRBJ2-3; the match to TRBD1 covers 8 bases. The CDR3 covers 17 residues. The germline V gene has CDR1 LNHNV and CDR2 YYDKDF (reference sequence). Unmatched junction bases numbered 8, after V lost 0 bases and J lost 3 bases. CDR3 sequence reads: CATSREGRGRGTDTQYF. CDR3 DNA sequence: TGTGCCACCAGCAGAGAGGGCAGGGGGCGAGGAACAGATACGCAGTATTTT.

The chain has TRBV7-2 and TRBJ2-1; TRBD1 agrees at 9 bases. The CDR3 is made up of 18 amino acids. The V and J ends lost 1 base and 2 bases, in that order; junction bases with no gene match: 9. Germline CDR1 SGHTA, CDR2 FQGNSA. The CDR3 bases are TGTGCCAGCAGCTTAGTGCCACAGGGGGCTGGCGCCTACAATGAGCAGTTCTTC. Protein sequence: CASSLVPQGAGAYNEQFF.

V usage is TRBV4-1 and J usage is TRBJ1-1, with a tentative D call TRBD1 (5 bases). This CDR3 contains 16 residues. The V gene lost 0 bases and the J gene lost 5 bases, with 16 bases spanning the gap. Germline V gene sequence: CDR1 MGHRA, CDR2 YSYEKL. CDR3 DNA sequence: TGCGCCAGCAGCCAAGATGTTCCGGGGGTATGGACTGAAGCTTTCTTT. It translates to CASSQDVPGVWTEAFF.

The chain carries TRBV4-1 and TRBJ1-5; no reliable D call. In germline, CDR1 is MGHRA, CDR2 YSYEKL. V was shortened by 0 bases and J by 4 bases, with 13 bases between the two germline ends. CDR3 length equals 16 residues. The CDR3 DNA reads as TGCGCCAGCAGCCAAGATCACTGGAGCCTGAATCAGCCCCAGCATTTT. Translating gives CASSQDHWSLNQPQHF.

The rearrangement joins TRBV5-1 to TRBJ2-3; the match to TRBD1 covers 7 bases. V shed 4 bases, J shed 2 bases, and the junction held 10 bases outside the gene matches. Germline values: CDR1 SGHRS, CDR2 YFSETQ. The CDR3 consists of 16 residues. The DNA for the CDR3 is TGCGCCAGCAGCCGTCACTCGGGACAGAACACAGATACGCAGTATTTT. It yields the protein CASSRHSGQNTDTQYF.

The chain joins TRBV2 to TRBJ2-3; D perhaps matches TRBD2 (5 bases). The CDR3 is 15 residues long. Germline CDR1 SNHLY, CDR2 FYNNEI. V shed 6 bases and J shed 0 bases, with 13 bases lying between them. As DNA, the CDR3 is TGTGCCAGCAGCACGGACTCAACTAGCACAGATACGCAGTATTTT. It specifies CASSTDSTSTDTQYF. Supplemented by reference TRBV2 and TRBJ2-3, the full variable domain reads EPEVTQTPSHQVTQMGQEVILRCVPISNHLYFYWYRQILGQKVEFLVSFYNNEISEKSEIFDDQFSVERPDGSNFTLKIRSTKLEDSAMYFCASSTDSTSTDTQYFGPGTRLTVL.

This clone turned up a few times. V is TRBV20-1 and J is TRBJ2-5; D might be TRBD1 (6 bases). In germline, CDR1 is DFQATT, CDR2 SNEGSKA (reference sequence). Trimming removed 8 bases from V and 2 bases from J, with 9 bases in between. This CDR3 is built from 11 residues. The CDR3 region has the DNA TGCAGTACGGACAGTCAAGAGACCCAGTACTTC. It specifies CSTDSQETQYF.